The next 26 T cell receptor beta chains were all read from a single sample in a study of T cells after yellow fever vaccination. TCRdb independently ran MiXCR on the 5' RACE reads; one entry per CDR3 protein. The data show hundreds of thousands of distinct CDR3 sequences, roughly an eighth seen once. The sequenced sample was PBMCs, obtained on the day of the yellow fever booster vaccination. The receptors come from a man aged 30-40 years who received the YFV17D yellow fever vaccine.

J is TRBJ2-3 and V is TRBV11-3; D may correspond to TRBD1 or TRBD2 (6 bases each). Germline V gene data show CDR1 as SGHNT and CDR2 as YENEEA. Trimming cost V 0 bases and J 4 bases, with 11 bases left between them. CDR3 length: 15 amino acids. The CDR3 is CASSLDGGRADTQYF. CDR3 nucleotide sequence: TGTGCCAGCAGCTTAGACGGGGGCAGAGCAGATACGCAGTATTTT.

The chain is built from TRBV5-5 and TRBJ2-7, with TRBD1 matching 7 bases. This CDR3 region has 15 residues. V trimming: 5 bases; J trimming: 3 bases; junction bases outside the gene matches: 11. Germline CDR1 SGHKS, CDR2 YYEKEE (reference sequence). The CDR3 region is CASRKGRDRYYEQYF. CDR3 in DNA: TGTGCCAGCAGAAAAGGCCGGGACAGATACTACGAGCAGTACTTC.

This clonotype was recorded many times. The chain uses TRBV20-1 and TRBJ2-7, with D perhaps matching TRBD2 (5 bases). CDR1 and CDR2 from the germline V gene are DFQATT and SNEGSKA (reference sequence). The CDR3 loop spans 12 amino acids. V gave up 3 bases and J gave up 5 bases, with 11 bases separating them. This CDR3 reads CSASLRADEQYF. In nucleotides, the CDR3 is TGCAGTGCTAGTTTGCGGGCCGACGAGCAGTACTTC.

The V gene is TRBV6-2 or TRBV6-3, the J gene TRBJ2-1; D gene uncertain. V gave up 0 bases and J gave up 6 bases, with 12 bases separating them. The CDR3 has 15 residues. Germline V gene data show CDR1 as MNHEY and CDR2 as SVGEGT. In nucleotides, the CDR3 is TGTGCCAGCAGTTACTCCGTTCAGAGGCGCAATGAGCAGTTCTTC. Its translation: CASSYSVQRRNEQFF.

This clonotype has just a few counts. The chain couples TRBV29-1 to TRBJ2-5; D not certain. This CDR3 spans 12 amino acids. Between the trimmed V and J ends, which lost 4 bases and 3 bases, there was a span of 9 bases. Germline-derived CDR1 and CDR2 are SQVTM and ANQGSEA. In nucleotides, the CDR3 is TGCAGCGTTGTAGCTAACAAAGAGACCCAGTACTTC. Amino acid sequence: CSVVANKETQYF.

There are a few counts of this clonotype. This sequence joins TRBV7-6 and TRBJ2-7; perhaps TRBD2 as D (5 bases). The CDR3 consists of 14 residues. Trimming left V 3 bases short and J 5 bases short, with 14 bases between. Germline loops: CDR1 SGHVS, CDR2 FNYEAQ. CDR3 DNA: TGTGCCAGCAGCTTTAACCCGGACGGGGACGAGCAGTACTTC. This gives the protein CASSFNPDGDEQYF.

The table lists this clonotype with a few counts. V usage is TRBV27 and J usage is TRBJ1-1; no clear D gene. The germline V and J ends were trimmed by 4 bases and 1 base, with 7 bases remaining between them. The CDR3 runs 13 residues. Germline CDR1 is MNHEY and CDR2 is SMNVEV (reference sequence). The CDR3 sequence: CASSSLGNTEAFF. The CDR3 coding sequence is TGTGCCAGCAGTTCTCTAGGGAACACTGAAGCTTTCTTT.

The V call is TRBV7-2, the J call TRBJ2-7, with 8 bases lining up with TRBD1. Germline V lookup: CDR1 SGHTA, CDR2 FQGNSA. The trim removed 5 bases at V and 5 bases at J, leaving 14 bases unmatched. The CDR3 runs to 16 residues. The CDR3 loop is CASSPWGQGAQDEQYF. Here the CDR3 DNA reads TGTGCCAGCAGCCCGTGGGGTCAGGGGGCGCAGGACGAGCAGTACTTC.

This clonotype was seen at least ten times. The chain joins TRBV27 to TRBJ2-3; D may correspond to TRBD1 or TRBD2 (5 bases each). The V and J ends lost 0 bases and 1 base respectively, with 8 bases between them. Looked up from germline, CDR1 is MNHEY and CDR2 is SMNVEV (reference sequence). This CDR3 spans 15 amino acids. The CDR3 reads CASSLSGVGTDTQYF. The CDR3 nucleotides read TGTGCCAGCAGTTTATCGGGGGTGGGCACAGATACGCAGTATTTT.

J is TRBJ2-5 and V is TRBV2, with D possibly matching TRBD2 (7 bases). This CDR3 is built from 13 residues. V was cut by 11 bases and J by 4 bases, with 17 bases left in between. Per germline, CDR1 SNHLY and CDR2 FYNNEI. The CDR3 DNA follows: TGTGCCCTTAGGACGGGGGGCTTAGAGACCCAGTACTTC. This sequence encodes CALRTGGLETQYF.

The V and J genes are TRBV9 and TRBJ2-2; 7 bases line up with TRBD2. Germline-derived CDR1 and CDR2 are SGDLS and YYNGEE. V lost 4 bases to trimming and J lost 1 base; unmatched junction nucleotides: 10. The CDR3 contains 17 residues. CDR3 residues: CASSSGGGLVNTGELFF. Here the CDR3 DNA reads TGTGCCAGCAGCTCCGGCGGAGGACTAGTGAACACCGGGGAGCTGTTTTTT.

This chain uses TRBV20-1 with TRBJ2-3; D remains unclear. The CDR3 contains 11 residues. V was pared by 6 bases and J by 3 bases, with 7 bases between. Germline CDR1 DFQATT, CDR2 SNEGSKA (reference sequence). The CDR3 here is CSAKETDTQYF. The CDR3 coding sequence is TGCAGTGCGAAGGAGACAGATACGCAGTATTTT.

The genes are TRBV3-1 and TRBJ1-6; 7 nucleotides match TRBD1. The CDR3 covers 14 residues. Trimming removed 4 bases from V and 10 bases from J; junction bases left unmatched: 7. Germline V gene lookup returns CDR1 LGHDT and CDR2 YNNKEL (reference sequence). The CDR3 sequence: CASSRTGVGSPLHF. The CDR3 coding sequence is TGTGCCAGCAGCCGAACAGGGGTAGGATCACCCCTCCACTTT. The full variable domain, its missing parts supplied by reference TRBV3-1 and TRBJ1-6, is DTAVSQTPKYLVTQMGNDKSIKCEQNLGHDTMYWYKQDSKKFLKIMFSYNNKELIINETVPNRFSPKSPDKAHLNLHINSLELGDSAVYFCASSRTGVGSPLHFGNGTRLTVT.

This clonotype was recorded at least ten times. The chain links TRBV4-2 to TRBJ1-1, with D perhaps matching TRBD1 (5 bases). Trimming took 4 bases from V and 4 from J, leaving 13 bases between them. The CDR3 is 14 residues long. The germline CDR1 and CDR2 sequences are LGHNA and YNFKEQ. The CDR3 DNA reads TGTGCCAGCAGCCTCGGCCTGGGGGGCACTGAAGCTTTCTTT. It codes for CASSLGLGGTEAFF.

This clonotype showed up just a few times. The chain employs TRBV5-1 and TRBJ2-1; D remains ambiguous. The germline V gene encodes CDR1 SGHRS and CDR2 YFSETQ. This CDR3 region has 15 residues. V was trimmed by 1 base and J by 0 bases, leaving 8 bases between them. The CDR3 DNA is TGCGCCAGCAGCTTGCCCGATAGCTCCTACAATGAGCAGTTCTTC. Protein: CASSLPDSSYNEQFF.

This clonotype was counted only a few times. The V call is TRBV12-5, the J call TRBJ2-1; 8 bases are shared with TRBD2. The CDR3 is 16 amino acids. Germline V gene data show CDR1 as LGHNT and CDR2 as FRNRAP. The trim removed 6 bases at V and 0 bases at J, leaving 7 bases unmatched. In nucleotides, the CDR3 is TGTGCTAGTGGCCGAACGGGGACTAGCTCCTACAATGAGCAGTTCTTC. Translated, it gives CASGRTGTSSYNEQFF.

This chain links TRBV13 with TRBJ2-5, with 10 bases fitting TRBD1. The germline CDR1 and CDR2 sequences are PRHDT and FYEKMQ (reference sequence). J was trimmed by 4 bases and V by 5 bases; bases with no gene match: 7. This CDR3 is built from 15 residues. The CDR3 DNA sequence: TGTGCCAGCAGCCTCGGGACAGGGGCGCGAGAGACCCAGTACTTC. It translates to CASSLGTGARETQYF.

The rearrangement joins TRBV20-1 to TRBJ2-1; D not resolved. This CDR3 spans 13 amino acids. Germline lookup yields CDR1 DFQATT and CDR2 SNEGSKA (reference sequence). The V end lost 3 bases, the J end lost 7 bases, and 13 bases lay between the germline ends. In nucleotides, the CDR3 is TGCAGTGCTAGTCCTCGGACCAGAAATGAGCAGTTCTTC. It codes for CSASPRTRNEQFF.

On this clonotype itself: A read error may explain this, as a much larger clone is one base away. The chain couples TRBV15 to TRBJ2-1; 7 nucleotides line up with TRBD1. The germline CDR1 and CDR2 sequences are LNHNV and YYDKDF (reference sequence). This CDR3 comprises 15 residues. V gave up 5 bases and J gave up 3 bases; unmatched junction bases: 7. CDR3 nucleotides: TGTGCCACCAGCCCTCGGACAGGCTTCTACAATGAGCAGTTCTTC. This codes for CATSPRTGFYNEQFF.

This clonotype came up a few times. J is TRBJ1-5 and V is TRBV7-4; 8 bases line up with TRBD1. The V gene's germline CDR1 is SGHVT and CDR2 SQSDAQ. V lost 7 bases, J lost 0 bases, and 2 bases stayed unmatched. This CDR3 has 14 residues. The CDR3 nucleotides are TGTGCCAGCATCGACAGGGGTAGCAATCAGCCCCAGCATTTT. This gives the protein CASIDRGSNQPQHF. The full variable domain, its missing parts supplied by reference TRBV7-4 and TRBJ1-5, is GAGVSQSPRYKVAKRGRDVALRCDSISGHVTLYWYRQTLGQGSEVLTYSQSDAQRDKSGRPSGRFSAERPERSVSTLKIQRTEQGDSAVYLCASIDRGSNQPQHFGDGTRLSIL.

This clonotype was seen once. This sequence joins TRBV20-1 and TRBJ2-1, with 16 bases aligning to TRBD2. Germline CDR1 reads DFQATT; CDR2 reads SNEGSKA (reference sequence). This CDR3 has 16 amino acids. V gave up 1 base and J gave up 10 bases; unmatched junction bases: 7. Written as DNA, the CDR3 is TGCAGTGCTAGAGTTACGGGACTAGCGGGAGGGCTGGAGCAGTTCTTC. It translates to CSARVTGLAGGLEQFF.

This clonotype was detected ten times or more. V and J are TRBV29-1 and TRBJ2-1; TRBD2 aligns across 12 bases. This CDR3 has 13 amino acids. V shed 5 bases, J shed 6 bases, and the junction held 2 bases outside the gene matches. Looked up from germline, CDR1 is SQVTM and CDR2 is ANQGSEA. The CDR3 nucleotides read TGCAGCGTTCGACTAGCGGGAGTCAATGAGCAGTTCTTC. Protein product: CSVRLAGVNEQFF.

This clonotype was recorded once. The CDR3 reads CASSFTPGTSGSIDEQYF. DNA for the CDR3: TGTGCCAGCAGTTTTACCCCGGGGACTAGCGGGAGTATCGACGAGCAGTACTTC. V usage is TRBV12-3 or TRBV12-4 and J usage is TRBJ2-7; 14 bases agree with TRBD2. The CDR3 sequence is 18 residues long. The V segment lost 3 bases and the J segment 5 bases; nucleotides outside the gene matches: 12.

The V and J genes are TRBV20-1 and TRBJ2-3; the match to TRBD2 covers 9 bases. V trimming: 4 bases; J trimming: 5 bases; junction bases outside the gene matches: 4. Germline V lookup: CDR1 DFQATT, CDR2 SNEGSKA (reference sequence). The CDR3 consists of 13 residues. The CDR3 coding sequence is TGCAGTGCTATAGCGGGAGCGGTAGATACGCAGTATTTT. Translation gives CSAIAGAVDTQYF.

A few counts support this clonotype. This rearrangement joins TRBV6-2 or TRBV6-3 to TRBJ2-1; D is unresolved. Trimming left V 7 bases short and J 11 bases short, with 15 bases between. The CDR3 is 12 amino acids. Germline CDR1 is MNHEY and CDR2 is SVGEGT. The CDR3 loop is CASTTGAQKQFF. CDR3 sequence (DNA): TGTGCCAGCACTACTGGAGCCCAAAAGCAGTTCTTC.

V gene TRBV5-1 combines with J gene TRBJ2-4, with 9 bases that match TRBD2. Germline-derived CDR1 and CDR2 are SGHRS and YFSETQ. There are 16 residues in the CDR3. V lost 4 bases to trimming and J lost 1 base; unmatched junction nucleotides: 6. CDR3 in amino acids: CASSILAGAAKNIQYF. As DNA, the CDR3 is TGCGCCAGCAGCATATTAGCGGGAGCGGCCAAAAACATTCAGTACTTC. Using reference TRBV5-1 and TRBJ2-4 for the parts outside the CDR3, the full variable domain is KAGVTQTPRYLIKTRGQQVTLSCSPISGHRSVSWYQQTPGQGLQFLFEYFSETQRNKGNFPGRFSGRQFSNSRSEMNVSTLELGDSALYLCASSILAGAAKNIQYFGAGTRLSVL.